These 25 T cell receptor beta chains share one sample of origin, sequenced in a study of T-cell memory formation after mild COVID-19. TCRdb reanalysed the 5' RACE reads using MiXCR and keeps one entry per CDR3 protein. The repertoire holds 150,000 or so distinct CDR3 sequences, with roughly 28% as singletons. The specimen was PBMCs or a T cell subset sorted from them (not recorded which). The source is an adult woman who had mild COVID-19 (a few samples of this study predate the infection). Cell type and time point are not known.

This clonotype has only a few counts. The J gene is TRBJ2-5, the V gene TRBV7-6, with 9 bases matching TRBD1. The CDR3 is 15 amino acids. The V segment lost 5 bases and the J segment 4 bases; nucleotides outside the gene matches: 8. In germline, CDR1 is SGHVS, CDR2 FNYEAQ. CDR3 nucleotide sequence: TGTGCCAGCAGCCCAGGACAGGGGTGGTTAGAGACCCAGTACTTC. Residues: CASSPGQGWLETQYF.

This clonotype has more than one count but fewer than ten. The chain employs TRBV9 and TRBJ2-2; D call uncertain. Per the germline V gene, CDR1 is SGDLS and CDR2 is YYNGEE. The CDR3 contains 12 residues. V lost 2 bases and J 5 bases, leaving 4 bases between the germline ends. The CDR3 DNA follows: TGTGCCAGCAGCGTTCTTACCGGGGAGCTGTTTTTT. It codes for CASSVLTGELFF.

The chain links TRBV27 to TRBJ2-1; D remains unclear. Germline V gene data show CDR1 as MNHEY and CDR2 as SMNVEV (reference sequence). The CDR3 loop spans 15 amino acids. V dropped 6 bases and J dropped 6 bases, with 18 bases sitting between them. CDR3: CASSPILRRGNEQFF. The CDR3 coding sequence is TGTGCCAGCAGCCCTATCTTGAGGCGAGGCAATGAGCAGTTCTTC.

The V and J genes are TRBV7-2 and TRBJ2-3; perhaps TRBD1 as D (5 bases). The CDR3 extends over 14 amino acids. From germline, CDR1 is SGHTA and CDR2 FQGNSA. V was shortened by 3 bases and J by 2 bases, with 9 bases between the two germline ends. The CDR3 nucleotides read TGTGCCAGCAGCTTGAGACAGTTCACAGATACGCAGTATTTT. Its translation is CASSLRQFTDTQYF.

CDR3 in DNA: TGTGCCAGCAGCTTATATGAGGGCCTGAACTTCTTTGAGCAGTACTTC. Its protein product is CASSLYEGLNFFEQYF. The chain employs TRBV7-6 and TRBJ2-7; D might be TRBD2 (5 bases). The CDR3 loop spans 16 amino acids. From germline, CDR1 is SGHVS and CDR2 FNYEAQ. V lost 2 bases to trimming and J lost 7 bases, with 21 bases between them.

The chain links TRBV11-2 to TRBJ2-1; D is ambiguous. The CDR3 covers 12 residues. V gave up 4 bases and J gave up 8 bases, with 9 bases separating them. From germline, CDR1 is SGHAT and CDR2 FQNNGV. The CDR3 nucleotides read TGTGCCAGCAGCTCGTATGAGGATGAGCAGTTCTTC. This gives the protein CASSSYEDEQFF.

The chain links TRBV6-1 to TRBJ1-5, with 8 bases that match TRBD1. This CDR3 contains 16 residues. Trimming took 7 bases from V and 0 from J; bases not matched to a gene: 8. Per germline, CDR1 MNHNS and CDR2 SASEGT. The DNA of the CDR3 is TGTGCCAGCATCCAAGGACAGGGTGATAGCAATCAGCCCCAGCATTTT. Translation gives CASIQGQGDSNQPQHF.

This sequence joins TRBV7-8 and TRBJ2-1; 11 bases match TRBD2. Germline V gene data show CDR1 as SGHVS and CDR2 as FQNEAQ. The CDR3 extends over 16 amino acids. The J segment lost 9 bases and the V segment lost 0 bases, leaving 7 bases of the junction unmatched. CDR3 DNA: TGTGCCAGCAGCTTAGCTCTAGCGGGAGGATCGGGTGAGCAGTTCTTC. It encodes CASSLALAGGSGEQFF.

J is TRBJ2-7 and V is TRBV2; 10 bases are a match to TRBD1. V was clipped by 5 bases and J by 6 bases; unmatched bases: 7. Germline values: CDR1 SNHLY, CDR2 FYNNEI. The CDR3 contains 14 residues. The CDR3 bases are TGTGCCAGCAGTAAAGGGACAGGGGTAAGCGAGCAGTACTTC. Residues: CASSKGTGVSEQYF.

The chain recombines TRBV7-2 with TRBJ1-2; D perhaps matches TRBD1 (5 bases). From germline, CDR1 is SGHTA and CDR2 FQGNSA. The CDR3 has 16 residues. Between the trimmed V and J ends, which lost 1 base and 2 bases, there was a span of 14 bases. CDR3 DNA sequence: TGTGCCAGCAGCTTAGGGGGGGGGACCGAGAACTATGGCTACACCTTC. It codes for CASSLGGGTENYGYTF. Complete variable domain (other parts from reference TRBV7-2 and TRBJ1-2): GAGVSQSPSNKVTEKGKDVELRCDPISGHTALYWYRQSLGQGLEFLIYFQGNSAPDKSGLPSDRFSAERTGGSVSTLTIQRTQQEDSAVYLCASSLGGGTENYGYTFGSGTRLTVV.

This clonotype appeared a single time. The chain couples TRBV10-3 to TRBJ2-7; D call uncertain. The length of the CDR3 is 11 residues. Germline V gene data show CDR1 as ENHRY and CDR2 as SYGVKD. V was trimmed by 3 bases and J by 4 bases, leaving 4 bases between them. As DNA, the CDR3 is TGTGCCATCAGTGATAAGTACGAGCAGTACTTC. This sequence encodes CAISDKYEQYF.

This clonotype turned up a few times. The V gene is TRBV6-5, the J gene TRBJ1-2; 9 bases are a match to TRBD1. V gave up 6 bases and J gave up 8 bases; unmatched junction bases: 10. Per the germline V gene, CDR1 is MNHEY and CDR2 is SVGAGI. The CDR3 is 14 residues long. This CDR3 reads CASRVTGGVGGYTF. Written as DNA, the CDR3 is TGTGCCAGCAGGGTGACAGGGGGAGTCGGGGGCTACACCTTC.

This clonotype has a single count. The rearrangement uses TRBV29-1 and TRBJ2-1, with D possibly matching TRBD1 (5 bases). Germline V gene sequence: CDR1 SQVTM, CDR2 ANQGSEA. CDR3 length equals 14 residues. The V end lost 6 bases, the J end lost 4 bases, and 16 bases lay between the germline ends. The CDR3 region has the DNA TGCAGCGTCCAAGCAAGGTCAGGGTACAATGAGCAGTTCTTC. It is translated as CSVQARSGYNEQFF.

This clonotype has only a few counts. The chain carries TRBV12-3 or TRBV12-4 and TRBJ2-7; 13 bases fit TRBD2. The V gene end was trimmed by 6 bases and the J gene end by 2 bases; junction bases not matched to a gene: 7. The CDR3 spans 16 residues. CDR3 sequence reads: CASRPGTSGIPYEQYF. CDR3 in DNA: TGTGCCAGCAGACCTGGGACTAGCGGGATTCCCTACGAGCAGTACTTC.

The chain joins TRBV10-1 to TRBJ1-1, with 9 nucleotides matching TRBD1. The CDR3 totals 16 residues. V gave up 6 bases and J gave up 0 bases; unmatched junction bases: 8. Germline V gene data show CDR1 as WNHNN and CDR2 as SYGVQD (reference sequence). CDR3 amino acids: CASSHRDRVLNTEAFF. The CDR3 region has the DNA TGCGCCAGCAGCCACCGGGACAGGGTACTGAACACTGAAGCTTTCTTT.

The rearrangement uses TRBV5-5 and TRBJ1-5; no reliable D call. Trimming removed 0 bases at V and 0 bases at J, with 10 bases between. CDR3 length equals 16 residues. The germline gives CDR1 SGHKS, CDR2 YYEKEE (reference sequence). The CDR3 sequence is CASSLAVSHSNQPQHF. In nucleotides, the CDR3 is TGTGCCAGCAGCTTGGCCGTCAGCCATAGCAATCAGCCCCAGCATTTT.

The chain has TRBV12-3 or TRBV12-4 and TRBJ2-5; the D gene is possibly TRBD2 (6 bases). Trimming shortened V by 7 bases and J by 4 bases, and 16 bases separated the two germline ends. The CDR3 runs to 14 residues. This CDR3 is CASILGGSRETQYF. The CDR3 DNA is TGTGCCAGCATCTTAGGAGGGAGCAGAGAGACCCAGTACTTC.

V is TRBV6-5 and J is TRBJ2-7, with D hard to call. CDR3 length: 13 residues. Trimming cost V 3 bases and J 2 bases, with 8 bases left between them. CDR1 and CDR2 (germline): MNHEY, SVGAGI. CDR3 region: CASSYSTAYEQYF. CDR3 bases: TGTGCCAGCAGTTATTCGACTGCCTACGAGCAGTACTTC.

The gene calls are TRBV4-3 and TRBJ2-7, with 9 bases that match TRBD2. V trimming: 3 bases; J trimming: 3 bases; junction bases outside the gene matches: 6. Germline-derived CDR1 and CDR2 are LGHNA and YSLEER. CDR3 length equals 15 residues. The DNA of the CDR3 is TGCGCCAGCAGCCATGATCATAGCGGGAGCTACGAGCAGTACTTC. Its translation is CASSHDHSGSYEQYF.

V gene TRBV7-9 combines with J gene TRBJ1-2; possibly TRBD1 for D (5 bases). The germline V gene encodes CDR1 SEHNR and CDR2 FQNEAQ (reference sequence). V lost 7 bases, J lost 2 bases, and 23 bases lay in between. This CDR3 spans 17 amino acids. The CDR3 nucleotides read TGTGCCAGCACCCCCATAAAGGCAGGGCCCCCGAACTATGGCTACACCTTC. Protein product: CASTPIKAGPPNYGYTF.

This clonotype was seen at least ten times. The gene calls are TRBV19 and TRBJ2-1, with 14 bases matching TRBD2. With 6 bases clipped from V and 5 bases from J, the junction kept 6 bases outside the gene matches. Germline CDR1 reads LNHDA; CDR2 reads SQIVND (reference sequence). This CDR3 has 16 amino acids. This CDR3 is CASSGLAGGLNNEQFF. CDR3 coding DNA: TGTGCCAGTAGCGGACTAGCGGGGGGCTTGAACAATGAGCAGTTCTTC.

The gene calls are TRBV9 and TRBJ2-7, with TRBD2 matching 9 bases. V gave up 0 bases and J gave up 4 bases; unmatched junction bases: 5. Germline CDR1 and CDR2: SGDLS and YYNGEE. CDR3 size: 15 residues. CDR3 in amino acids: CASSVGGRGPYEQYF. The CDR3, as DNA: TGTGCCAGCAGCGTAGGCGGGAGGGGCCCTTACGAGCAGTACTTC. Full variable domain (missing parts from reference TRBV9 and TRBJ2-7): DSGVTQTPKHLITATGQRVTLRCSPRSGDLSVYWYQQSLDQGLQFLIQYYNGEERAKGNILERFSAQQFPDLHSELNLSSLELGDSALYFCASSVGGRGPYEQYFGPGTRLTVT.

This clonotype showed up just a few times. The rearrangement uses TRBV7-3 and TRBJ1-2; a weak D match, TRBD1 (6 bases). Trimming took off 3 bases at V and 4 bases at J, with 18 bases between the two ends. The germline gives CDR1 SGHTA, CDR2 FQGTGA. There are 16 residues in the CDR3. CDR3 sequence (DNA): TGTGCCAGCAGCTTTTGGGGGGCCTTTGGTTCCTATGGCTACACCTTC. Translation gives CASSFWGAFGSYGYTF.

V is TRBV20-1 and J is TRBJ2-3, with 12 positions matching TRBD2. The CDR3 loop spans 19 amino acids. V trimming: 2 bases; J trimming: 0 bases; junction bases outside the gene matches: 12. CDR1 and CDR2 from the germline V gene are DFQATT and SNEGSKA (reference sequence). CDR3 region: CSARTLGLAGSGSTDTQYF. The CDR3 DNA reads TGCAGTGCTAGAACACTCGGACTAGCGGGATCAGGAAGCACAGATACGCAGTATTTT.

V and J are TRBV20-1 and TRBJ2-1; tentatively, D is TRBD1 (6 bases). V lost 2 bases and J 5 bases, leaving 10 bases between the germline ends. The CDR3 is made up of 13 amino acids. Germline V gene lookup returns CDR1 DFQATT and CDR2 SNEGSKA (reference sequence). CDR3 DNA: TGCAGTGCTAGAATTACAGGGAACAATGAGCAGTTCTTC. It specifies CSARITGNNEQFF.